This T cell receptor beta chain was captured in a study of blood T cells in healthy people across ages. The wider study: Capture via template switching afforded approximately one barcoded beta molecule per two T cells. Study findings and constraints: When set beside aged donors, long-lived donors presented more naive CD4+ cells and higher diversity.

The V end was cut by 5 bases, the J end by 7 bases, with 15 bases between. The germline gives CDR1 SEHNR, CDR2 FQNEAQ (reference sequence). The CDR3 is 14 amino acids. A J-beta primer mix and a sample-barcoded 5' primer were used in a second PCR of roughly 6 to 12 cycles. Each cDNA molecule was tagged by a template-switch adaptor that had 12 random nucleotides. TCRdb reprocessed the 5' RACE reads with MiXCR, giving one entry per CDR3 protein. The sample carries some 690,000 distinct CDR3 sequences, around a fifth recorded once. As for this clonotype: Its antigen is still unknown.

The authors drew about 9.5 milliliters of peripheral blood from each donor. Sequencing was done on a sample of blood. The TCR originated in a man between 65 and 79 years old in good health. V and J are TRBV7-9 and TRBJ2-1; D may correspond to TRBD1 or TRBD2 (5 bases each). For the CDR3, the DNA is TGTGCCAGCAGCATCTTTAGAGGGGAGAATGAGCAGTTCTTC. As protein: CASSIFRGENEQFF.